The T cell receptor beta chain under discussion was sequenced for a study of shared clonotypes between healthy human individuals. Generated by immunoSEQ multiplex PCR, the TCRdb table keeps only in-frame clones and is missing some. The repertoire has a few million clones, 93% of them found once; the top ten carry about 1.7%. The CDR3 runs to 15 residues. V shed 5 bases, J shed 2 bases, and the junction held 7 bases outside the gene matches. Per germline, CDR1 SQVTM and CDR2 ANQGSEA. Only CD45RO-negative cells positively selected for CCR7 counted as naive CD8 cells, so terminally differentiated effector memory CD45RA+ cells were excluded. All of the donors resided in Nashville, Tennessee, and each was a Caucasian adult.

The origin of this receptor is a man aged 18 to 29 in good health. Some clones in this sample may be carry-over from other donors' samples. The V gene is TRBV29-1, the J gene TRBJ2-2, with 8 bases identical to TRBD1. The sequencing input was naive CD8+ T cells from PBMCs. The CDR3: CSVQGANGNTGELFF. CDR3 sequence (DNA): TGCAGCGTTCAGGGGGCGAATGGTAACACCGGGGAGCTGTTTTTT.